The entry below gives a single T cell receptor (beta chain) sequence along with its context. This receptor's antigen is unknown. No much larger clonotype is one base removed from it; base qualities were not supplied. Library generation was performed with 5' RACE. Sequenced on a NextSeq 500. To allow correction of PCR and sequencing errors, the TCR library protocol tagged every TCR cDNA molecule with a unique molecular identifier. Processing in the source paper ran as follows. TCR identification, UMI-based error correction and CDR3 extraction were all carried out with Decombinator tools. Expanded TCRs were defined as those above a frequency of 2 per 1,000, corresponding to the top 1% of the tumor frequency distribution. Renyi diversity was calculated using the R vegan package after each repertoire was subsampled 100 times to 5,000 TCRs. CDR3 similarity networks were constructed using string-kernel similarity of amino acid triplets, with links drawn between CDR3s whose pairwise similarity was above 0.82. Starting from the raw public reads, TCRdb applied fastp trimming at Q25, assembled clones with MiXCR and retained in-frame beta chains. Rows matching on CDR3 protein sequence are summarized as one entry with the most common DNA and genes. These V and J calls are TCRdb output, not the study's own analysis. Here the sample has tens of thousands of distinct CDR3 sequences; roughly 15% occur a single time. Clones ranked in the top ten supply about 60% of the sample.

The CDR3 contains 13 residues, cysteine and phenylalanine counted. Just CDR3 DNA is preserved here, 39 bases in frame from base 1. CDR1 and CDR2 are drawn from the germline V gene: SQVTM, ANQGSEA. Trimming takes 7 bases off V and 8 bases off J; junction bases not matched to a gene: 4. These data originate in a study of spatial heterogeneity in lung cancer (dated by TCRdb to the late 2010s). Looking at the study overall: More beta-chain than alpha-chain transcripts were consistently detected, likely reflecting higher beta-chain transcript abundance. In the raw uncorrected reads, each unique combination of TCR and UMI appeared more than ten times on average. TCR alpha and beta repertoires were quantitatively compared across multiple tumor regions, matched nontumor lung and blood in non-small cell lung cancer. Nonsynonymous mutation counts, determined by whole-exome sequencing of tumor tissue, were related to features of the TCR repertoire. At surgery, both alpha and beta chains were TCR-sequenced in about 200 tumor regions, fewer than 65 matched nontumor lung samples and some 56 PBMC samples. Overall study outcomes, separate from this receptor: Ubiquitous expanded tumor TCRs showed up in blood more often at tumor resection than at routine follow-up. Additional single-cell paired TCR alpha and beta sequencing was considered necessary to confirm, at a functional level, the hypothesis that regional TCRs recognize regional mutations.

This sample's time point label indicates: sample taken at primary tumor resection. Samples were obtained from over 70 patients with early-stage, untreated non-small cell lung cancer from the lung TRACERx cohort. Whole RNA extracted from tumor and nontumor lung tissue, or from cryopreserved PBMC samples, was used for TCR sequencing without cell sorting. Only patients for whom sufficient RNA was available from at least two tumor regions were selected for TCR sequencing. The receptor was isolated from a male donor with early-stage non-small cell lung cancer. Recombination linked TRBV29-1 to TRBJ2-1; 14 of the junction bases match TRBD2. The sample here was PBMCs, taken at surgery. This receptor carries the CDR3 CSAGTSGSYEQFF. The DNA sequence is given as TGCAGCGCCGGGACTAGCGGGAGTTATGAGCAGTTCTTC.